These T cell receptor beta chains were read from a single sample in a study of blood T cell repertoires in COVID-19. The table came from immunoSEQ multiplex PCR; TCRdb's copy has only in-frame clones and leaves some out. Of some 260,000 clones listed, roughly 77% are singletons. The sequenced sample was peripheral blood. The receptors derive from a woman aged 80 or over with acute or convalescent COVID-19. The CDR3 runs from the conserved cysteine through the conserved F or W. The D gene is left open where the match is weak. Clone sizes are given selectively: once, few, many, or a class where the clone is expanded.

D	V	J	size	DNA	CDR3
TRBD2	TRBV7-9	TRBJ2-7	NA	TGTGCCAGCAGTCGACTAGCGGGCTCCTACGAGCAGTACTTC	CASSRLAGSYEQYF
NA	TRBV2	TRBJ1-4	NA	TGTGCCAGCAGTGCCCGACTCACCTCGGAGGCTAATGAAAAACTGTTTTTT	CASSARLTSEANEKLFF
TRBD1	TRBV19	TRBJ2-7	few	TGTGCCAGTAGTAAAGGGACAGCTGCATACGGCTACGAGCAGTACTTC	CASSKGTAAYGYEQYF
NA	TRBV6-4	TRBJ1-1	once	TGTGCCAGCAGTCGATACTTGAACACTGAAGCTTTCTTT	CASSRYLNTEAFF
TRBD1	TRBV5-1	TRBJ1-2	few	TGCGCCAGCAGCTTACAGACAGGGGCTAACTATGGCTACACCTTC	CASSLQTGANYGYTF
TRBD1	TRBV5-1	TRBJ2-5	NA	TGCGCCAGCAGCCTCTCCGGACAGGGGAGAAAAGAGACCCAGTACTTC	CASSLSGQGRKETQYF
NA	TRBV6-5	TRBJ2-7	NA	TGTGCCAGCAGGTCTACAGGGTTCTACGAGCAGTACTTC	CASRSTGFYEQYF
TRBD1	TRBV9	TRBJ2-2	NA	TGTGCCAGCAGCGTGACAGGGGGCTCCGGGGAGCTGTTTTTT	CASSVTGGSGELFF
TRBD1	TRBV19	TRBJ1-1	many	TGTGCCAGTAGTATCGGACAGGGGGCTTCGTCAGCTTTCTTT	CASSIGQGASSAFF
NA	TRBV13	TRBJ2-2	once	TGTGCCAGCAGCTTAGGTCGCGTATATCCCGGGGAGCTGTTTTTT	CASSLGRVYPGELFF